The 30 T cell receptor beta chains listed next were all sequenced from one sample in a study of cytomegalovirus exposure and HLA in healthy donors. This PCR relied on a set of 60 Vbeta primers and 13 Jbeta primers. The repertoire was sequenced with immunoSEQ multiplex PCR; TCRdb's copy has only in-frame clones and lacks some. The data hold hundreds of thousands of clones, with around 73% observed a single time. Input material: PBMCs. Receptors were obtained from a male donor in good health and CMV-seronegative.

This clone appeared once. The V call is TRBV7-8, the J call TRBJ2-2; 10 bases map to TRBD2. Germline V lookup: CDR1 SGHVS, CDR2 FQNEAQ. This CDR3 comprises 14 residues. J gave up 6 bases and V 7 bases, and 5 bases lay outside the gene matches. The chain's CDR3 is CASTVTSGAGELFF. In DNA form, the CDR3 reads TGTGCCAGCACCGTTACTAGCGGGGCCGGGGAGCTGTTTTTT.

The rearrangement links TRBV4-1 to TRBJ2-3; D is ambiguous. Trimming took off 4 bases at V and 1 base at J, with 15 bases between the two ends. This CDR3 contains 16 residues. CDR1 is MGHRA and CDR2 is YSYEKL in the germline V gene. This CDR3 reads CASSPLGDVGTDTQYF. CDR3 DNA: TGCGCCAGCAGCCCCCTCGGAGATGTAGGCACAGATACGCAGTATTTT.

CDR3 residues: CASSQGQRTYEQYF. DNA of the CDR3: TGTGCCAGCTCACAGGGACAGCGAACCTACGAGCAGTACTTC. The V and J genes are TRBV18 and TRBJ2-7; 7 nucleotides line up with TRBD1. The CDR3 is 14 residues long. Germline assignment: CDR1 KGHSH and CDR2 LQKENI. Germline trimming cut 4 bases from V and 2 bases from J; bases unmatched to any gene: 5.

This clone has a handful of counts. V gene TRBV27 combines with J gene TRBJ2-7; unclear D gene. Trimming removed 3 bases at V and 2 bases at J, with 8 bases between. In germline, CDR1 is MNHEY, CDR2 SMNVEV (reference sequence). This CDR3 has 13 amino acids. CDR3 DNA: TGTGCCAGCAGTTTCCAAACAGCCTACGAGCAGTACTTC. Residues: CASSFQTAYEQYF.

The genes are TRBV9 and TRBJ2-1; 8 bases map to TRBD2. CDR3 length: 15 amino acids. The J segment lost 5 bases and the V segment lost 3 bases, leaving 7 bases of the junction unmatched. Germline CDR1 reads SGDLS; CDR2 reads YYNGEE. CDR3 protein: CASSATGGPNNEQFF. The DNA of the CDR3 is TGTGCCAGCAGCGCGACGGGAGGGCCAAACAATGAGCAGTTCTTC.

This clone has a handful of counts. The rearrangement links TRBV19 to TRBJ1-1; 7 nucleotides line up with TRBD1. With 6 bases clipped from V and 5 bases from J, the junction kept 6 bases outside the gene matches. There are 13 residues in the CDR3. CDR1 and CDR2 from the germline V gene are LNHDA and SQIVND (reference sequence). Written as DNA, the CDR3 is TGTGCCAGTAGAACAGGGGAAATGACTGAAGCTTTCTTT. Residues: CASRTGEMTEAFF.

The CDR3 DNA follows: TGTGCCAGCAGCCCCGGACGGACATACAATGAGCAGTTCTTC. Translated, it gives CASSPGRTYNEQFF. The chain recombines TRBV6-1 with TRBJ2-1, with D tentatively TRBD1 (5 bases). V gave up 6 bases and J gave up 4 bases, with 13 bases separating them. This CDR3 comprises 14 residues. Germline CDR1 MNHNS, CDR2 SASEGT.

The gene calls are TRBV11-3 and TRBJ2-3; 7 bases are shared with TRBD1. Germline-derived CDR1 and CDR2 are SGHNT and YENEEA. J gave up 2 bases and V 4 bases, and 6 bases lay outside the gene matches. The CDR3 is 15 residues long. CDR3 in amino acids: CASSSGTVPTDTQYF. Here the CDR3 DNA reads TGTGCCAGCAGCTCCGGGACAGTCCCCACAGATACGCAGTATTTT.

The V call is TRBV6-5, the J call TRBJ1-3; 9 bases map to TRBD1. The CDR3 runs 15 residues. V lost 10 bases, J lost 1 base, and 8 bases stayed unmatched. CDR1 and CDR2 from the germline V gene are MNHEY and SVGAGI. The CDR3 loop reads CATSRDRASGNTIYF. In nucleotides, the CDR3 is TGTGCCACTTCCCGGGACAGGGCTTCTGGAAACACCATATATTTT.

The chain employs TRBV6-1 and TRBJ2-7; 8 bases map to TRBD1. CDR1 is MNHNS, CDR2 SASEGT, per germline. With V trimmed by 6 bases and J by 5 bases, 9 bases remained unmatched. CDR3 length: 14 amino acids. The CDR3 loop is CASSGTGLGDEQYF. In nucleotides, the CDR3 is TGTGCCAGCAGCGGGACAGGATTGGGCGACGAGCAGTACTTC.

The CDR3 bases are TGTGCCAGAAGCTTGGCGGCTAGCGGGAGCAAGTACAATGAGCAGTTCTTC. Protein sequence: CARSLAASGSKYNEQFF. The genes are TRBV5-3 and TRBJ2-1, with 10 bases fitting TRBD2. TRBV5-3 counts as an open reading frame of uncertain function. The CDR3 is 17 amino acids. J lost 4 bases, V lost 0 bases, and 7 bases had no gene match.

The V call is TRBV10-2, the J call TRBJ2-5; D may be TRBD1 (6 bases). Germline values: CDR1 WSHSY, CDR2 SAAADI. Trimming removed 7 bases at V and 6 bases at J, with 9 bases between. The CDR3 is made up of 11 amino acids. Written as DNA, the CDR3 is TGCGCCAGCACCAGGGGACAGACCCAGTACTTC. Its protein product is CASTRGQTQYF.

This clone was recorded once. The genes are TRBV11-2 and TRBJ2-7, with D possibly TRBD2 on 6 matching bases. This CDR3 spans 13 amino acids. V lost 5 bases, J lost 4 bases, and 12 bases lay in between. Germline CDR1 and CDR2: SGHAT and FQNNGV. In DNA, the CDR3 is TGTGCCAGCAGCCCCCCGGACTATTACGAGCAGTACTTC. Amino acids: CASSPPDYYEQYF.

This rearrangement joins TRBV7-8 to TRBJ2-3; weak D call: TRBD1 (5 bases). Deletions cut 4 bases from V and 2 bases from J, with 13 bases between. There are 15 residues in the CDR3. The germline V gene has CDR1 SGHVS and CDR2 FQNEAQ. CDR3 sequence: CASSSQSGFTDTQYF. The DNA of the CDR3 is TGTGCCAGCAGCTCCCAGTCAGGGTTCACAGATACGCAGTATTTT. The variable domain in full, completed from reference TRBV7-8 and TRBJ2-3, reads GAGVSQSPRYKVAKRGQDVALRCDPISGHVSLFWYQQALGQGPEFLTYFQNEAQLDKSGLPSDRFFAERPEGSVSTLKIQRTQQEDSAVYLCASSSQSGFTDTQYFGPGTRLTVL.

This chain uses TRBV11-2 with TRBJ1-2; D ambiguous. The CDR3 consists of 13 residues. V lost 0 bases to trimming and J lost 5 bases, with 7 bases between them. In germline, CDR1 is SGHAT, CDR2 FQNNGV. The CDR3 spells CASSLDRSYGYTF. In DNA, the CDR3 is TGTGCCAGCAGCTTAGATCGTTCGTATGGCTACACCTTC. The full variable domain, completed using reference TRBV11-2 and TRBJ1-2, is EAGVAQSPRYKIIEKRQSVAFWCNPISGHATLYWYQQILGQGPKLLIQFQNNGVVDDSQLPKDRFSAERLKGVDSTLKIQPAKLEDSAVYLCASSLDRSYGYTFGSGTRLTVV.

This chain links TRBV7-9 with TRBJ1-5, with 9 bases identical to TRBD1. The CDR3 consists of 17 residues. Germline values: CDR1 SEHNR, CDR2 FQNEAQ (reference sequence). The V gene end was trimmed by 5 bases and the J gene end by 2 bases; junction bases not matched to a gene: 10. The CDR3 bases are TGTGCCAGCAGCGTTCCCCGGGACAGGGTGTGCAATCAGCCCCAGCATTTT. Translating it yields CASSVPRDRVCNQPQHF. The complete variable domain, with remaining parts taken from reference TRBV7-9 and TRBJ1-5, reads DTGVSQNPRHKITKRGQNVTFRCDPISEHNRLYWYRQTLGQGPEFLTYFQNEAQLEKSRLLSDRFSAERPKGSFSTLEIQRTEQGDSAMYLCASSVPRDRVCNQPQHFGDGTRLSIL.

The CDR3 loop is CASSSGQGLQETQYF. The CDR3 DNA reads as TGTGCCAGCAGTTCTGGACAGGGGCTACAAGAGACCCAGTACTTC. The chain employs TRBV7-9 and TRBJ2-5; the match to TRBD1 covers 9 bases. The germline gives CDR1 SEHNR, CDR2 FQNEAQ (reference sequence). Unmatched junction bases numbered 7, after V lost 6 bases and J lost 2 bases. The CDR3 contains 15 residues. Drawing the rest from reference TRBV7-9 and TRBJ2-5, the complete variable domain is DTGVSQNPRHKITKRGQNVTFRCDPISEHNRLYWYRQTLGQGPEFLTYFQNEAQLEKSRLLSDRFSAERPKGSFSTLEIQRTEQGDSAMYLCASSSGQGLQETQYFGPGTRLLVL.

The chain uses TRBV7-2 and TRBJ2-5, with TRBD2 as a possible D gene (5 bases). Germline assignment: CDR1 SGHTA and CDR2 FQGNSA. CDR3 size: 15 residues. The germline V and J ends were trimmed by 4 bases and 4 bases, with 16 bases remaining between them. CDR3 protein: CASSSGPGGRETQYF. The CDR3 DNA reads TGTGCCAGCAGCTCGGGCCCAGGAGGTCGAGAGACCCAGTACTTC.

CDR3 bases: TGTGCCAGCATGGGTGGTAACCGGGGCACCGGGGAGCTGTTTTTT. This sequence encodes CASMGGNRGTGELFF. The rearrangement links TRBV9 to TRBJ2-2; D perhaps matches TRBD2 (5 bases). The CDR3 length is 15 residues. Trimming removed 6 bases at V and 4 bases at J, with 16 bases between. Germline assignment: CDR1 SGDLS and CDR2 YYNGEE.

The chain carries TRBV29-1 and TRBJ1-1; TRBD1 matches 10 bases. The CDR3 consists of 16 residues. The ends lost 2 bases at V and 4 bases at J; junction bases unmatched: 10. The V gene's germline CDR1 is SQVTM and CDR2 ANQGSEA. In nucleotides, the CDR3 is TGCAGCGTTGAAAACCCGACAGGGGGCCCGGCCACTGAAGCTTTCTTT. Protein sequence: CSVENPTGGPATEAFF.

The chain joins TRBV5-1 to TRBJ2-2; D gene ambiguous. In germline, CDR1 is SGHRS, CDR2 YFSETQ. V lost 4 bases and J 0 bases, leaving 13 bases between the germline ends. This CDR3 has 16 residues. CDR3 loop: CASSPSSVTNTGELFF. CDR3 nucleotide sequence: TGCGCCAGCAGCCCGTCGAGTGTGACGAACACCGGGGAGCTGTTTTTT.

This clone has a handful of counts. CDR3 in amino acids: CAISPGTRNANEQFF. CDR3 DNA sequence: TGTGCCATTTCACCGGGGACTAGGAATGCCAATGAGCAGTTCTTC. This rearrangement joins TRBV10-3 to TRBJ2-1; 8 nucleotides match TRBD2. CDR1 is ENHRY, CDR2 SYGVKD, per germline. The length of the CDR3 is 15 residues. Unmatched junction bases numbered 13, after V lost 9 bases and J lost 6 bases.

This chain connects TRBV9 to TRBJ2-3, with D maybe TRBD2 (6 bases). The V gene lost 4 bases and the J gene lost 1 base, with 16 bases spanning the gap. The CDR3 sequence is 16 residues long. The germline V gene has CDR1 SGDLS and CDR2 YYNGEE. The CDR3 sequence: CASSLGEVSGTDTQYF. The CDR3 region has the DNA TGTGCCAGCAGCCTAGGGGAGGTCAGTGGCACAGATACGCAGTATTTT. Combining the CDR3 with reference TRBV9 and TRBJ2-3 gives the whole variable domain DSGVTQTPKHLITATGQRVTLRCSPRSGDLSVYWYQQSLDQGLQFLIQYYNGEERAKGNILERFSAQQFPDLHSELNLSSLELGDSALYFCASSLGEVSGTDTQYFGPGTRLTVL.

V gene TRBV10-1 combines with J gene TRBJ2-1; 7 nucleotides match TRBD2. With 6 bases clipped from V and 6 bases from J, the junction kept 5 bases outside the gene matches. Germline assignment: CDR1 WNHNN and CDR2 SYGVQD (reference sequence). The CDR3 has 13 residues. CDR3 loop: CASRASGTNEQFF. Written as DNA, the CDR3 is TGCGCCAGCAGGGCTAGCGGAACCAATGAGCAGTTCTTC.

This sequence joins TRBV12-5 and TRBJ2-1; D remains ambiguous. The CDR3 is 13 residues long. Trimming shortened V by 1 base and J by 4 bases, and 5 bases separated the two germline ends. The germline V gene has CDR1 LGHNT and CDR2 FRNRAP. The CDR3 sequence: CASGLGTYNEQFF. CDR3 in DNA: TGTGCTAGTGGTTTGGGTACTTACAATGAGCAGTTCTTC. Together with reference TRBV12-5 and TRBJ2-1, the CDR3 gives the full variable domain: DARVTQTPRHKVTEMGQEVTMRCQPILGHNTVFWYRQTMMQGLELLAYFRNRAPLDDSGMPKDRFSAEMPDATLATLKIQPSEPRDSAVYFCASGLGTYNEQFFGPGTRLTVL.

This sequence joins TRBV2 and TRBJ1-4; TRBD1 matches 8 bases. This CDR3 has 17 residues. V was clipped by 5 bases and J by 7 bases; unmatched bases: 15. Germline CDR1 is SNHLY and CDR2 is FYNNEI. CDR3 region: CASSRQNLRGRREKLFF. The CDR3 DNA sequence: TGTGCCAGCAGTCGACAAAATCTCAGGGGGCGCCGTGAAAAACTGTTTTTT.

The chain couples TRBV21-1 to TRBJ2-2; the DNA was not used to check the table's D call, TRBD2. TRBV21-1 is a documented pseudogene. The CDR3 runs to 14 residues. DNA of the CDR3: TGTGCCAGCAGCACGGCGGGAGACACCGGGGAGCTGTTTTTT. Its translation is CASSTAGDTGELFF.

CDR3 residues: CASSYPNGGSEQYF. CDR3 sequence (DNA): TGTGCCAGCAGTTATCCCAACGGGGGAAGCGAGCAGTACTTC. The chain employs TRBV28 and TRBJ2-7; weak D call: TRBD2 (6 bases). In germline, CDR1 is MDHEN, CDR2 SYDVKM. The CDR3 sequence is 14 residues long. The V and J ends lost 4 bases and 6 bases respectively, with 16 bases between them.

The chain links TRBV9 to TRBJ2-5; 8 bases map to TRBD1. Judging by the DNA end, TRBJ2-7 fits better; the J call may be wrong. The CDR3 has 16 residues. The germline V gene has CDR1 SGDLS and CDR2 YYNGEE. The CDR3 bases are TGTGCCAGCAGCGTAGCGGCCGGGACAGGCCAAGGCGAGCAGTACTTC. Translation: CASSVAAGTGQGEQYF.

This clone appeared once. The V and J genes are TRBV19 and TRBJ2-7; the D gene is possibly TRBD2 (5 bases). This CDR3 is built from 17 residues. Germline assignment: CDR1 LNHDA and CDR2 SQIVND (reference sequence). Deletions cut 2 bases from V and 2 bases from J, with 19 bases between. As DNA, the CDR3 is TGTGCCAGTAGTATAATAGGAGGTCTCCCGATGACCTACGAGCAGTACTTC. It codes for CASSIIGGLPMTYEQYF.